A selection of T cell receptor beta chains follows, all from one sample in a study of blood T cell repertoires in COVID-19. The protocol was immunoSEQ multiplex PCR, while the TCRdb copy is restricted to in-frame clones and leaves out a portion. In the table there are 180,000 or so clones, 85% to 90% of which are singletons. The specimen was PBMCs or T cells enriched from blood (not recorded which). These receptors all stem from a woman aged 40 to 50 with acute COVID-19. CDR3s leave out the opening cysteine and the closing phenylalanine or tryptophan. Fields, in order: V gene, J gene, CDR3 protein.

v_gene: TRBV10-3; j_gene: TRBJ2-3; CDR3aa: AISAGRGEDTQY
v_gene: TRBV28; j_gene: TRBJ1-3; CDR3aa: ASSLRHPGATIY
v_gene: TRBV12-3/TRBV12-4; j_gene: TRBJ2-7; CDR3aa: ASSFPGDEQY
v_gene: TRBV5-4; j_gene: TRBJ2-5; CDR3aa: ASSPGGVVRETQY
v_gene: TRBV28; j_gene: TRBJ2-5; CDR3aa: ASSSPGTSLETQY
v_gene: TRBV19; j_gene: TRBJ2-5; CDR3aa: ASSMGRDRDQETQY
v_gene: TRBV25-1; j_gene: TRBJ1-2; CDR3aa: ASSESGAGGYT
v_gene: TRBV7-9; j_gene: TRBJ2-7; CDR3aa: ASSSDRGPYEQY
v_gene: TRBV29-1; j_gene: TRBJ2-3; CDR3aa: SVVQGGTDTQY
v_gene: TRBV19; j_gene: TRBJ1-1; CDR3aa: ASSRGVGLEAF